This TCR beta chain was identified during a study of spatial heterogeneity in lung cancer. TCRdb re-derived calls from the 5' RACE reads in MiXCR, one entry per CDR3 protein. The data hold around 92,000 distinct CDR3 sequences, with 10% to 15% observed a single time. Germline V gene data show CDR1 as SGDLS and CDR2 as YYNGEE. This CDR3 has 13 residues. The ends lost 3 bases at V and 4 bases at J; junction bases unmatched: 2. Time point of the sample: sample taken at primary tumor resection. V gene TRBV9 combines with J gene TRBJ2-3; 7 bases align to TRBD2. The sequence came from a male donor with early-stage non-small cell lung cancer. This specimen was PBMCs, taken at surgery. The CDR3 is CASSGDYSDTQYF. The CDR3 DNA is TGTGCCAGCAGCGGGGACTATTCAGATACGCAGTATTTT.